One sample yielded the 27 T cell receptor beta chains listed below, sequenced in a study of shared clonotypes between healthy human individuals. TCRdb keeps only in-frame clones here, not all; method: immunoSEQ multiplex PCR. The table records millions of clones, approximately 90% of them present only once. Input material: naive CD4+ T cells sorted from blood. Subset specified: CD45RA+ positively selected. These receptors were collected from a man younger than 35 in good health.

This chain joins TRBV7-6 and TRBJ1-1, with 7 bases lining up with TRBD1. With V trimmed by 5 bases and J by 1 base, 4 bases remained unmatched. CDR1 is SGHVS and CDR2 is FNYEAQ in the germline V gene. The CDR3 is 14 residues long. The DNA for the CDR3 is TGTGCCAGCAGCACTTGGACAGGGAACACTGAAGCTTTCTTT. Protein sequence: CASSTWTGNTEAFF.

V usage is TRBV19 and J usage is TRBJ2-1; D perhaps matches TRBD2 (5 bases). The V end was cut by 5 bases, the J end by 0 bases, with 14 bases between. Per germline, CDR1 LNHDA and CDR2 SQIVND (reference sequence). The CDR3 loop spans 16 amino acids. In DNA form, the CDR3 reads TGTGCCAGTAGTGGGATGGGTGGGAGCTCCTACAATGAGCAGTTCTTC. This gives the protein CASSGMGGSSYNEQFF.

The CDR3 region has the DNA TGTGCCTGGAACTACGGACGAACCGGGGAGCTGTTTTTT. It is translated as CAWNYGRTGELFF. The rearrangement joins TRBV30 to TRBJ2-2; no reliable D call. Trimming stripped 4 bases from V and 5 bases from J, with 11 bases between. Germline V gives CDR1 GTSNPN, CDR2 SVGIG (reference sequence). There are 13 residues in the CDR3.

The chain employs TRBV5-4 and TRBJ1-1, with D perhaps matching TRBD1 (6 bases). CDR1 is SGHNT and CDR2 is YYREEE in the germline V gene (reference sequence). CDR3 size: 15 residues. Trimming removed 3 bases at V and 0 bases at J, with 12 bases between. The CDR3 region is CASSYPGTLNTEAFF. DNA of the CDR3: TGTGCCAGCAGCTACCCCGGGACATTGAACACTGAAGCTTTCTTT.

In its sample, this clone was seen once. The CDR3 DNA is TGTGCCAGCAGATATGACAGGGGCGATGAAAAACTGTTTTTT. This encodes CASRYDRGDEKLFF. This sequence joins TRBV7-9 and TRBJ1-4; TRBD1 aligns across 8 bases. This CDR3 is 14 amino acids long. Germline CDR1 and CDR2: SEHNR and FQNEAQ (reference sequence). The V gene end was trimmed by 6 bases and the J gene end by 6 bases; junction bases not matched to a gene: 6.

In its sample, this clone was seen once. Different DNA sequences within this sample yield the same CDR3. This chain links TRBV7-9 with TRBJ2-6; D is undetermined. V was cut by 1 base and J by 1 base, with 5 bases left in between. The CDR3 covers 15 residues. Germline loops: CDR1 SEHNR, CDR2 FQNEAQ (reference sequence). Written as DNA, the CDR3 is TGTGCCAGCAGCTTAGTAGGGTCTGGGGCCAACGTCCTGACTTTC. This translates into CASSLVGSGANVLTF.

The chain couples TRBV5-1 to TRBJ1-1; 8 positions agree with TRBD1. Trimming cost V 4 bases and J 4 bases; bases outside gene matches: 3. Germline CDR1 SGHRS, CDR2 YFSETQ. CDR3 size: 13 residues. The CDR3 sequence is CASSNTGGTEAFF. The CDR3 coding sequence is TGCGCCAGCAGCAACACAGGGGGCACTGAAGCTTTCTTT.

V and J are TRBV30 and TRBJ1-4; D gene unclear. The CDR3 is made up of 13 amino acids. The germline V and J ends were trimmed by 1 base and 8 bases, with 11 bases remaining between them. Germline V gives CDR1 GTSNPN, CDR2 SVGIG (reference sequence). The CDR3 sequence: CAWSGHGWEKLFF. Written as DNA, the CDR3 is TGTGCCTGGAGTGGACACGGATGGGAAAAACTGTTTTTT.

The chain is built from TRBV19 and TRBJ2-3; the match to TRBD2 covers 9 bases. The CDR3 has 14 amino acids. V lost 7 bases to trimming and J lost 1 base; unmatched junction nucleotides: 3. CDR1 is LNHDA, CDR2 SQIVND, per germline (reference sequence). The CDR3 bases are TGTGCCAGTACGGTAGCGGGAGGCACAGATACGCAGTATTTT. The encoded protein is CASTVAGGTDTQYF.

About this clone itself: At the DNA level, this CDR3 is encoded by other sequences in the same sample as well. The chain couples TRBV6-5 to TRBJ1-1; D unclear. The CDR3 is 13 amino acids. V shed 6 bases and J shed 3 bases, with 11 bases lying between them. In germline, CDR1 is MNHEY, CDR2 SVGAGI. DNA for the CDR3: TGTGCCAGCAGCCGCAGCGGGTACACTGAAGCTTTCTTT. Translating gives CASSRSGYTEAFF.

In regard to this clone: This sample includes further DNA sequences coding for the same CDR3. V and J are TRBV6-1 and TRBJ1-3; D ambiguous. Trimming removed 5 bases at V and 1 base at J, with 9 bases between. Germline V gene lookup returns CDR1 MNHNS and CDR2 SASEGT. The CDR3 has 14 residues. The DNA for the CDR3 is TGTGCCAGCAGTCCCGGGAGGTCTGGAAACACCATATATTTT. This gives the protein CASSPGRSGNTIYF.

For this clone: Other DNA sequences of this sample code for an identical CDR3. The chain carries TRBV18 and TRBJ2-5, with D tentatively TRBD1 or TRBD2 (7 bases each). The germline V gene encodes CDR1 KGHSH and CDR2 LQKENI. Trimming pared 2 bases from V and 0 bases from J, leaving 13 bases between. This CDR3 spans 16 amino acids. CDR3 residues: CASSPRQGGNQETQYF. CDR3 sequence (DNA): TGTGCCAGCTCACCAAGGCAGGGGGGGAACCAAGAGACCCAGTACTTC.

The chain employs TRBV28 and TRBJ1-3; no clear D. Germline CDR1 MDHEN, CDR2 SYDVKM. The CDR3 totals 14 residues. The V end lost 6 bases, the J end lost 2 bases, and 11 bases lay between the germline ends. The CDR3 sequence is CASRAAGAGNTIYF. Written as DNA, the CDR3 is TGTGCCAGCAGAGCAGCGGGTGCTGGAAACACCATATATTTT.

The CDR3 DNA reads TGTGCCAGCTCCCCCCTAGACAGGGGATACGAGCAGTACTTC. Protein sequence: CASSPLDRGYEQYF. The chain couples TRBV18 to TRBJ2-7; 8 bases match TRBD1. Trimming cost V 6 bases and J 4 bases; bases outside gene matches: 8. Germline CDR1 reads KGHSH; CDR2 reads LQKENI. This CDR3 is built from 14 residues.

This chain uses TRBV5-5 with TRBJ1-5; D call uncertain. Germline V gene sequence: CDR1 SGHKS, CDR2 YYEKEE (reference sequence). Trimming shortened V by 0 bases and J by 4 bases, and 8 bases separated the two germline ends. This CDR3 is built from 14 residues. In DNA form, the CDR3 reads TGTGCCAGCAGCTTGGTAGCGGGTAATCAGCCCCAGCATTTT. This translates into CASSLVAGNQPQHF.

The chain employs TRBV27 and TRBJ2-3, with a weak D call TRBD1 (6 bases). Trimming pared 7 bases from V and 6 bases from J, leaving 14 bases between. Germline values: CDR1 MNHEY, CDR2 SMNVEV (reference sequence). CDR3 length: 13 amino acids. In DNA, the CDR3 is TGTGCCAGCAAGGTTCCAGGGGCCGATACGCAGTATTTT. Translated, it gives CASKVPGADTQYF.

This clone showed up just a few times. CDR3 bases: TGTGCCATCAGTGAGGAGGCAGTCTATGGCTACACCTTC. Its protein is CAISEEAVYGYTF. The chain uses TRBV10-3 and TRBJ1-2; D not certain. Trimming removed 2 bases at V and 4 bases at J, with 8 bases between. This CDR3 is built from 13 residues. CDR1 is ENHRY, CDR2 SYGVKD, per germline.

The V and J genes are TRBV6-1 and TRBJ2-1; D is possibly TRBD1 or TRBD2 (8 bases each). V was cut by 3 bases and J by 7 bases, with 16 bases left in between. Germline V gene lookup returns CDR1 MNHNS and CDR2 SASEGT. The CDR3 spans 15 residues. The CDR3 sequence is CASSDGGDRNNEQFF. CDR3 nucleotides: TGTGCCAGCAGTGACGGGGGGGACAGGAATAATGAGCAGTTCTTC.

CDR3 sequence reads: CASSQVRTGSDNEQFF. DNA for the CDR3: TGCGCCAGCAGCCAAGTCAGGACAGGGTCGGACAATGAGCAGTTCTTC. V gene TRBV4-1 combines with J gene TRBJ2-1; 8 bases map to TRBD1. V trimming: 1 base; J trimming: 5 bases; junction bases outside the gene matches: 7. Germline CDR1 MGHRA, CDR2 YSYEKL. There are 16 residues in the CDR3.

This rearrangement joins TRBV28 to TRBJ2-1; D is possibly TRBD2 (6 bases). V lost 1 base, J lost 2 bases, and 12 bases lay in between. This CDR3 contains 16 residues. Germline V lookup: CDR1 MDHEN, CDR2 SYDVKM. CDR3 protein: CASSLFAAGPYNEQFF. CDR3 DNA: TGTGCCAGCAGTTTATTTGCGGCGGGACCCTACAATGAGCAGTTCTTC.

The genes are TRBV6-1 and TRBJ2-5; D perhaps matches TRBD1 (5 bases). With 2 bases removed from V and 4 bases from J, the gap between germline ends came to 11 bases. The CDR3 has 14 residues. Germline V gene data show CDR1 as MNHNS and CDR2 as SASEGT. The CDR3, as DNA: TGTGCCAGCAGTGAACTTATGGGGCGAGAGACCCAGTACTTC. Translation gives CASSELMGRETQYF.

The chain recombines TRBV6-6 with TRBJ2-5; maybe TRBD1 (6 bases). The CDR3 loop spans 14 amino acids. V lost 7 bases and J 1 base, leaving 13 bases between the germline ends. Germline assignment: CDR1 MNHNY and CDR2 SVGAGI (reference sequence). CDR3 sequence reads: CASTFGTTQETQYF. The CDR3 DNA reads as TGTGCCAGCACGTTTGGGACAACCCAAGAGACCCAGTACTTC.

The gene calls are TRBV29-1 and TRBJ2-7, with 10 bases that match TRBD1. The CDR3 consists of 11 residues. V trimming: 7 bases; J trimming: 5 bases; junction bases outside the gene matches: 2. Germline V gene lookup returns CDR1 SQVTM and CDR2 ANQGSEA. Here the CDR3 DNA reads TGCAGCGGACAGGGGGCCCACGAGCAGTACTTC. It encodes CSGQGAHEQYF.

About this clone: Other DNA sequences from this sample encode an identical CDR3 as well. The genes are TRBV28 and TRBJ1-2; 8 bases map to TRBD1. V gave up 6 bases and J gave up 2 bases; unmatched junction bases: 2. CDR1 and CDR2 (germline): MDHEN, SYDVKM. CDR3 length equals 13 residues. CDR3 residues: CASSPGGNYGYTF. In DNA form, the CDR3 reads TGTGCCAGCAGCCCAGGGGGCAACTATGGCTACACCTTC.

The chain links TRBV5-1 to TRBJ2-1, with D uncertain. Trimming shortened V by 0 bases and J by 10 bases, and 11 bases separated the two germline ends. This CDR3 spans 13 amino acids. The germline gives CDR1 SGHRS, CDR2 YFSETQ. This CDR3 is CASSLAFQTEQFF. The CDR3 region has the DNA TGCGCCAGCAGCTTGGCTTTTCAGACAGAGCAGTTCTTC. Full variable domain (outside the CDR3, taken from reference TRBV5-1 and TRBJ2-1): KAGVTQTPRYLIKTRGQQVTLSCSPISGHRSVSWYQQTPGQGLQFLFEYFSETQRNKGNFPGRFSGRQFSNSRSEMNVSTLELGDSALYLCASSLAFQTEQFFGPGTRLTVL.

This clone was counted a few times. V is TRBV28 and J is TRBJ1-1; the D gene is possibly TRBD1 (5 bases). Germline assignment: CDR1 MDHEN and CDR2 SYDVKM. V gave up 2 bases and J gave up 2 bases, with 12 bases separating them. The CDR3 is 15 amino acids. The CDR3 sequence is CASSLLRVRNTEAFF. The DNA of the CDR3 is TGTGCCAGCAGTTTACTCAGGGTACGAAACACTGAAGCTTTCTTT.

The CDR3 coding sequence is TGTGCCAGCAGCCACTCAGGAGGTGCCTCTGGAAACACCATATATTTT. Protein: CASSHSGGASGNTIYF. The chain uses TRBV9 and TRBJ1-3, with unresolved D. The CDR3 runs 16 residues. Germline loops: CDR1 SGDLS, CDR2 YYNGEE. V was pared by 4 bases and J by 0 bases, with 14 bases between.